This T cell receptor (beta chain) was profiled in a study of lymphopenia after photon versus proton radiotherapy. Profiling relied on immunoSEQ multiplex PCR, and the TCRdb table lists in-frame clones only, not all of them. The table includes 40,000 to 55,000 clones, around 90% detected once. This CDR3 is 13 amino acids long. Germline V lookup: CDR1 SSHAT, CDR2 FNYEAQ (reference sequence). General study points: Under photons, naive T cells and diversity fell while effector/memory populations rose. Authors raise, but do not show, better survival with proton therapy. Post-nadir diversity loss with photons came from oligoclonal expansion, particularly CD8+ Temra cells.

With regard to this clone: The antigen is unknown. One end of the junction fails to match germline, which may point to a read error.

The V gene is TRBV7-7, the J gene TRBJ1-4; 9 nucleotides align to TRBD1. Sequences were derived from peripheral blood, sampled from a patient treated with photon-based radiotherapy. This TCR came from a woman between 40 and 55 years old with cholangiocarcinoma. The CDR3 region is CASSPRTGEKLFF. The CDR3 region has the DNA TGTGCTAGCAGCCCGCGGACAGGGGAGAAACTGTTTTTT.